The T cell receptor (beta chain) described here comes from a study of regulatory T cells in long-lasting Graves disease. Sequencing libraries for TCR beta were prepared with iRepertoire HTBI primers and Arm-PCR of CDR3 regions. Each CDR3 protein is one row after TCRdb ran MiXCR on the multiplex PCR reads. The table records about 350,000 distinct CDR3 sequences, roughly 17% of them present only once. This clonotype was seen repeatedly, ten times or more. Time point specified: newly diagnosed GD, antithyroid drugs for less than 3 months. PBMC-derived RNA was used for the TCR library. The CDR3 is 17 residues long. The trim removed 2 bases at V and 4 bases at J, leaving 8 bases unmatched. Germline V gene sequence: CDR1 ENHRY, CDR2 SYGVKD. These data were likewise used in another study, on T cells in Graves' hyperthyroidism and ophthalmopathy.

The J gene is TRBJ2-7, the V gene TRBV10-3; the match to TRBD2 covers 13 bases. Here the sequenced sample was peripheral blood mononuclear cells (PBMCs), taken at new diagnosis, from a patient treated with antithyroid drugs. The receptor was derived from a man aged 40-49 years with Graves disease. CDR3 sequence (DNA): TGTGCCATCAGTGAGAAGGGACTAGCGGGGAGACCTTACGAGCAGTACTTC. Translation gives CAISEKGLAGRPYEQYF.